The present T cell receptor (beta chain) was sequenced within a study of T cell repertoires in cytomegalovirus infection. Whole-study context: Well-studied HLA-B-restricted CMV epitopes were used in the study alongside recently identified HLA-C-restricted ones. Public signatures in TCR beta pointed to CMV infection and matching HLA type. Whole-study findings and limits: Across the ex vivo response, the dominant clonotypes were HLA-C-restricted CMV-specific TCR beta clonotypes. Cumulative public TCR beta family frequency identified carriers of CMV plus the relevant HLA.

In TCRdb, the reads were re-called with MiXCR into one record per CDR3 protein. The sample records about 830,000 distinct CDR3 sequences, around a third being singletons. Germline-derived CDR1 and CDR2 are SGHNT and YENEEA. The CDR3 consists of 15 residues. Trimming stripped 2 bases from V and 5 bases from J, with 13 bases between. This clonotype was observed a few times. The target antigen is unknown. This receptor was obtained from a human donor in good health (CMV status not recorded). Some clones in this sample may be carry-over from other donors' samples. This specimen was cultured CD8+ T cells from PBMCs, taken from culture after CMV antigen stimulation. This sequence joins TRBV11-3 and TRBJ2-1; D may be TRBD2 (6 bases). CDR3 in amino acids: CASSLLRGADNEQFF. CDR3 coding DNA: TGTGCCAGCAGCTTATTGCGCGGGGCAGACAATGAGCAGTTCTTC.